The T cell receptor beta chain described here comes from a study of Tregs in tolerant kidney transplant recipients. Notes on the study in general: Tolerant patients' donor-specific Tregs expanded beyond overall Tregs, suggesting antigen-driven growth.

As to this clone: Its antigen is still unknown. The read terminates 3 residues before the CDR3 end, so the remaining end is supplied by the germline J gene.

The germline CDR1 and CDR2 sequences are DFQATT and SNEGSKA (reference sequence). CDR3 length: 15 residues. Germline trimming cut 1 base from V and 9 bases from J; bases unmatched to any gene: 9. Generated by immunoSEQ multiplex PCR, the TCRdb table keeps only in-frame clones and is missing some. The sample includes 15,000 or so clones. Related graft donors supplied nonmyeloablative bone marrow transplants, and mixed chimerism was transient. The clonotype comes from a human patient who received a combined kidney and bone marrow transplant. Some T cells may originate from the graft donor. The sample in question was CD4+ T cells from blood (PBMCs), obtained 12 months after the transplant. The V and J genes are TRBV20-1 and TRBJ2-1; 10 bases are a match to TRBD2. CDR3 DNA, as far as it was read: TGCAGTGCTAGAGTCCCTCTAGCGGGAGTTGGTGAG. Translated: CSARVPLAGVGE. The entire CDR3 sequence reads CSARVPLAGVGEQFF.